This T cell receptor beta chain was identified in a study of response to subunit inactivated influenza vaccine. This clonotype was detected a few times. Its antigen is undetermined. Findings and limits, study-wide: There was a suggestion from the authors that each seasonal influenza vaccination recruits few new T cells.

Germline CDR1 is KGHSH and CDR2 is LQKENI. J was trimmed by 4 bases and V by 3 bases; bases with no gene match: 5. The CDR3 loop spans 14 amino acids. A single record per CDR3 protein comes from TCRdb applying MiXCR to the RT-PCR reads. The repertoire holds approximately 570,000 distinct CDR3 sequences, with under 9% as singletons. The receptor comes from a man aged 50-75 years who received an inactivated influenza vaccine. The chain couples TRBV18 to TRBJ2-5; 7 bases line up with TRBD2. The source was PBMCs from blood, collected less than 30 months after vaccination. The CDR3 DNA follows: TGTGCCAGCTCACCGGGGGGGAACCGAGAGACCCAGTACTTC. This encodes CASSPGGNRETQYF.